The following is a T cell receptor (beta chain) sequence with its context. Antigen: not known. The researchers isolated CD4+ and CD8+ T cells from PBMCs by sorting. These data are taken from a study of CD8+ T cells in alopecia areata. General study results and limits: Alphabeta T cells residing in normal skin are also sequenced in scalp samples. Sharing of TCR sequences between patients (possibly for HLA-related reasons) was less clear than in mice. Clonality in lesional scalp, especially alopecia totalis/universalis, exceeded that of normal scalp.

The germline CDR1 and CDR2 sequences are MNHNY and SVGAGI (reference sequence). The V end was cut by 5 bases, the J end by 6 bases, with 16 bases between. The CDR3 extends over 14 amino acids. Extracted RNA was reverse transcribed, and the resulting cDNA served as sequencing template. Sequenced by immunoSEQ multiplex PCR; TCRdb stores in-frame clones only, minus some. The sample includes about 140,000 clones, around two thirds of them seen just once. This receptor was taken from a human donor in good health. The chain recombines TRBV6-6 with TRBJ2-5, with D tentatively TRBD1 (6 bases). The material sequenced was CD8+ T cells sorted from blood. CDR3 in DNA: TGTGCCAGCAGTAAACCAGGGGAGACGAAGACCCAGTACTTC. Translation: CASSKPGETKTQYF.